This T cell receptor (beta chain) was identified during a study of T cell repertoires in cytomegalovirus infection. Findings of the study overall: It was HLA-C-restricted CMV-specific TCR beta clonotypes that dominated the response ex vivo.

In TCRdb, the reads were re-called with MiXCR into one record per CDR3 protein. The sample yields approximately 500,000 distinct CDR3 sequences, 16% seen once. The table lists this clonotype with many counts. Its antigen is unidentified. CDR3 length equals 11 residues. Per the germline V gene, CDR1 is SEHNR and CDR2 is FQNEAQ (reference sequence). V was shortened by 0 bases and J by 9 bases, with 3 bases between the two germline ends. Material: CD8+ T cells from PBMCs. This TCR derives from a human donor in good health (CMV status not recorded). Some clones in this sample may be carry-over from other donors' samples. This chain joins TRBV7-9 and TRBJ2-1; D unresolved. CDR3 region: CASSLAGEQFF. The DNA of the CDR3 is TGTGCCAGCAGCTTAGCGGGTGAGCAGTTCTTC.